The sequence of this TCR beta chain was determined in a study of STAT5B mutations in CD4+ large granular lymphocyte leukemia. Study-wide results and limits: About 26% of private leukemic clonotypes occurred rarely in other patients' non-leukemic repertoires.

Points on this clone: The target antigen is unknown.

The trim removed 6 bases at V and 2 bases at J, leaving 6 bases unmatched. This CDR3 has 14 residues. The germline CDR1 and CDR2 sequences are KGHSH and LQKENI. Data came from immunoSEQ multiplex PCR; TCRdb stores just in-frame clones and leaves some out. The sample shows 20,000 to 25,000 clones, approximately 79% of them seen only once. The chain combines TRBV18 with TRBJ1-1, with 7 bases matching TRBD1. Sequencing was carried out using CD4+ T cells from blood buffy coats. The clonotype comes from a human donor in good health. CDR3 in amino acids: CASSQPGGNTEAFF. CDR3 coding DNA: TGTGCCAGCTCCCAACCAGGGGGAAACACTGAAGCTTTCTTT.